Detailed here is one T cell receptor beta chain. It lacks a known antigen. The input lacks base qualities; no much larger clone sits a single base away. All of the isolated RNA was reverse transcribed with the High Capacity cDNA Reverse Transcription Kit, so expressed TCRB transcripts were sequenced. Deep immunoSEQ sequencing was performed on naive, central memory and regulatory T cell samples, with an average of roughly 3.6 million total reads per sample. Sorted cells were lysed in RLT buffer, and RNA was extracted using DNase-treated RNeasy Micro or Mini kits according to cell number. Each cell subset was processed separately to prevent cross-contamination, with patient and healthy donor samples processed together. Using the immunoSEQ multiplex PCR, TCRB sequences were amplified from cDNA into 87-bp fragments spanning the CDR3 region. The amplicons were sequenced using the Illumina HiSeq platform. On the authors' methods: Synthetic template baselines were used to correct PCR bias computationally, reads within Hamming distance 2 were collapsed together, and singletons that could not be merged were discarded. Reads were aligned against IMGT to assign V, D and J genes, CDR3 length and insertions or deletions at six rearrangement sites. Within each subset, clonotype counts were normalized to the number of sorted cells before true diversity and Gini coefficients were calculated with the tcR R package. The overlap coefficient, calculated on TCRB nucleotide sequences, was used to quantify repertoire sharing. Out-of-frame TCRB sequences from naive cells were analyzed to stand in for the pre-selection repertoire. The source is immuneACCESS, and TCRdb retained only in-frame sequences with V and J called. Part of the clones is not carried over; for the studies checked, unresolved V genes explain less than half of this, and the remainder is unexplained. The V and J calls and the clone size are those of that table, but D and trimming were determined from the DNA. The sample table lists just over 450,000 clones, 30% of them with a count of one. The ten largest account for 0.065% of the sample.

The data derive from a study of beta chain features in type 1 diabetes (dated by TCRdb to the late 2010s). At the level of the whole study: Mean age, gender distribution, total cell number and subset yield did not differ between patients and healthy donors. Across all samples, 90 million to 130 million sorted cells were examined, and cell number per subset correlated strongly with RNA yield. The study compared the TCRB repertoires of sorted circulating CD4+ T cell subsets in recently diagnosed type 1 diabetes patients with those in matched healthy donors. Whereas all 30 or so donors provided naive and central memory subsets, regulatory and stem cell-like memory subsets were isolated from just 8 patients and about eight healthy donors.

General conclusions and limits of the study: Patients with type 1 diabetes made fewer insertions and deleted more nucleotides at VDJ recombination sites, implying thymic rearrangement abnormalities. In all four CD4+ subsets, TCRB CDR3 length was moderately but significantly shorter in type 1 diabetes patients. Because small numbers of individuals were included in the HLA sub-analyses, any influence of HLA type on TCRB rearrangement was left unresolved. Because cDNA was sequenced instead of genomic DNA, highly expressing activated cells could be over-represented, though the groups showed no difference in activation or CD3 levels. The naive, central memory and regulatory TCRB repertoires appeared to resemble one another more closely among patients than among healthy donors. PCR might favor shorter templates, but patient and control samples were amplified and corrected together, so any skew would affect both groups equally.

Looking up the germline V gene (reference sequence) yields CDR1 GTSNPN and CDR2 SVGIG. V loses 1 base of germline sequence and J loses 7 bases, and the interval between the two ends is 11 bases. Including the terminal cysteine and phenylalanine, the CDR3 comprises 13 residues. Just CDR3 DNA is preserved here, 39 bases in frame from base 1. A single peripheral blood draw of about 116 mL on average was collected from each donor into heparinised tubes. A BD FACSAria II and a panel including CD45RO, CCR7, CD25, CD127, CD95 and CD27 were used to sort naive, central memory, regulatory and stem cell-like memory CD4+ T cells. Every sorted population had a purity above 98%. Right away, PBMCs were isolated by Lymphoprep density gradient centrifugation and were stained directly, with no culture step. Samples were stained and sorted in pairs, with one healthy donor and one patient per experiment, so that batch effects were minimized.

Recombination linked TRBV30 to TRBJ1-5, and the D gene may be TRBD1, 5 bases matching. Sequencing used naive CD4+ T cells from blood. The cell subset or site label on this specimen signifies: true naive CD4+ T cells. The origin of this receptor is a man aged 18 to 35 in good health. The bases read TGTGCCTGGAGTGGTCAGGGTAGACAGCCCCAGCATTTT. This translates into CAWSGQGRQPQHF. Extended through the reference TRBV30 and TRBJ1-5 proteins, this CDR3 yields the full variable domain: SQTIHQWPATLVQPVGSPLSLECTVEGTSNPNLYWYRQAAGRGLQLLFYSVGIGQISSEVPQNLSASRPQDRQFILSSKKLLLSDSGFYLCAWSGQGRQPQHFGDGTRLSIL.